This T cell receptor beta chain was profiled in a study of beta chain features in type 1 diabetes. Cells sorted by CD45RO/CCR7/CD25/CD127/CD95/CD27 comprised CD4+ naive, central memory, regulatory and stem cell-like memory cells. The whole isolated RNA underwent reverse transcription, so sequencing captured expressed TCRB transcripts. Sequenced by immunoSEQ multiplex PCR; TCRdb stores in-frame clones only, minus some. The sample yields about 240,000 clones, 25% to 30% seen once. Study-wide findings and caveats: Diminished insertions and augmented deletions at VDJ junctions characterized type 1 diabetes patients. There was a possibility that cDNA sequencing over-represented cells with high TCR expression.

CDR1 and CDR2 from the germline V gene are ENHRY and SYGVKD. Trimming took 6 bases from V and 5 from J, leaving 31 bases between them. The CDR3 has 19 amino acids. This clone has a handful of counts. Antigen specificity is unknown. The gene calls are TRBV10-3 and TRBJ1-2; maybe TRBD1 (5 bases). The receptor was derived from a man aged 25 to 45 in good health. Sequences were obtained from central memory CD4+ T cells from blood. The CDR3 region is CAISRDAFEGRVGPYGYTF. DNA for the CDR3: TGTGCCATCAGCCGGGACGCCTTTGAAGGGCGAGTCGGGCCGTATGGCTACACCTTC.